There are a few counts of the clone carrying this T cell receptor beta chain. Germline-derived CDR1 and CDR2 are SGHRS and YFSETQ. V trimming: 2 bases; J trimming: 4 bases; junction bases outside the gene matches: 5. The CDR3 has 14 residues. Method: immunoSEQ multiplex PCR; TCRdb's copy keeps in-frame clones and lacks some. The data hold approximately 48,000 clones, with 85% to 90% observed a single time. These data come from a study of blood T cell repertoires in COVID-19. The sequenced sample consisted of peripheral blood. The source is a man in his sixties with acute or convalescent COVID-19. The chain uses TRBV5-1 and TRBJ1-2; 7 positions agree with TRBD1. CDR3 loop: CASSLGTVAYGYTF. CDR3 in DNA: TGCGCCAGCAGCTTAGGGACAGTAGCCTATGGCTACACCTTC.